This T cell receptor (beta chain) is from a study of spatial heterogeneity in lung cancer. Documented time point: sample taken at primary tumor resection. TCRdb called the 5' RACE reads again in MiXCR, with one record for every CDR3 protein. This repertoire shows some 11,000 distinct CDR3 sequences, around 5% found once; its top ten account for roughly 12%. V shed 5 bases and J shed 6 bases, with 11 bases lying between them. There are 12 residues in the CDR3. The V gene's germline CDR1 is DFQATT and CDR2 SNEGSKA (reference sequence). The sample holds many counts of this clonotype. The antigen remains undetermined. The study, taken as a whole, reports: The study found that expanded intratumoral alpha and beta TCR counts tracked tumor mutation counts.

The starting material was lung tumor tissue, obtained at surgery. The chain has TRBV20-1 and TRBJ2-1, with a weak D call TRBD1 (5 bases). The TCR sequence derives from a male donor with early-stage non-small cell lung cancer. The CDR3 DNA is TGCAGTGCTTCCCGACAGATCAATGAGCAGTTCTTC. Translating gives CSASRQINEQFF.